A selection of T cell receptor beta chains follows, all from one sample in a study of tumor-infiltrating lymphocytes in localized non-small cell lung cancer. The method was immunoSEQ multiplex PCR; TCRdb's version includes in-frame clones alone and lacks a portion of them. Among around 10,000 clones listed, more than 70% were seen once. Material for sequencing was lung tumor tissue. The receptors were gathered from a human donor with non-small cell lung cancer. Each CDR3 is given with its conserved first and last residue. The order of the fields is J gene, clone size, CDR3 length, V gene, D gene, CDR3 protein, CDR3 DNA. A D gene is named only where the DNA matches it firmly. The size of a clone is reported for some rows only, either as once, few or many, or as a class for expanded clones.

TRBJ1-3 - 14 TRBV13 - CARTWGSSGNTIYF TGTGCCAGAACCTGGGGGAGCTCCGGAAACACCATATATTTT
TRBJ1-2 - 12 TRBV27 - CASSLDNYGYTF TGTGCCAGCAGTTTAGATAACTATGGCTACACCTTC
TRBJ2-7 - 14 TRBV18 TRBD2 CASSPGGVSYEQYF TGTGCCAGCTCACCGGGGGGGGTGTCCTACGAGCAGTACTTC
TRBJ2-5 - 11 TRBV12-5 - CASGSRETQYF TGTGCTAGTGGCTCGAGGGAGACCCAGTACTTC
TRBJ1-1 few 14 TRBV5-4 - CASSFTVKEGEAFF TGTGCCAGCAGCTTTACAGTTAAAGAAGGTGAAGCTTTCTTT
TRBJ1-1 - 18 TRBV7-8 TRBD1 CASSLLRTGGEVNTEAFF TGTGCCAGCAGCTTACTCCGGACAGGCGGGGAGGTGAACACTGAAGCTTTCTTT
TRBJ2-3 once 16 TRBV15 - CATSRDLVLSTDTQYF TGTGCCACCAGCAGAGATCTGGTACTTAGCACAGATACGCAGTATTTT
TRBJ2-7 - 15 TRBV4-1 - CASSQGGQGDYEQYF TGCGCCAGCAGCCAAGGGGGACAAGGGGACTACGAGCAGTACTTC
TRBJ2-2 - 16 TRBV19 TRBD1 CASSTGDRGLTGELLF TGTGCCAGTAGTACCGGGGACAGGGGGTTAACCGGGGAGCTGCTTTTT
TRBJ1-2 - 14 TRBV9 TRBD1 CASSSGQGTFGYTF TGTGCCAGCAGCTCGGGACAGGGGACGTTCGGCTACACCTTC
TRBJ2-5 - 15 TRBV5-1 - CASSFNGDGTVGQYF TGCGCCAGCAGCTTCAACGGGGACGGGACTGTAGGGCAGTACTTC
TRBJ2-3 medium-sized 15 TRBV5-6 - CASSWWVGSTDTQYF TGTGCCAGCAGCTGGTGGGTTGGGAGCACAGATACGCAGTATTTT
TRBJ1-2 - 18 TRBV5-4 - CASSANLWVSLGSYGYTF TGTGCCAGCAGCGCCAACCTTTGGGTCTCCCTTGGAAGCTATGGCTACACCTTC
TRBJ2-3 - 16 TRBV7-9 - CASSPIMGGLTDTQYF TGTGCCAGCAGCCCCATAATGGGGGGGCTCACAGATACGCAGTATTTT
TRBJ2-7 - 13 TRBV27 TRBD2 CASRASGSYEQYF TGTGCCAGCAGGGCTAGCGGGAGCTACGAGCAGTACTTC
TRBJ1-5 few 15 TRBV11-3 - CASSFRAGENQPQHF TGTGCCAGCAGCTTCAGGGCAGGGGAAAATCAGCCCCAGCATTTT
TRBJ2-7 - 14 TRBV2 TRBD1 CASSVLGQGNEQYF TGTGCCAGCAGTGTTCTGGGACAGGGGAACGAGCAGTACTTC
TRBJ1-5 - 14 TRBV19 - CASSIRREGQPQHF TGTGCCAGTAGTATTAGGAGGGAAGGTCAGCCCCAGCATTTT
TRBJ1-1 - 14 TRBV28 TRBD1 CASSRQGLGTEAFF TGTGCCAGCAGTCGACAGGGGCTTGGCACTGAAGCTTTCTTT
TRBJ2-7 - 16 TRBV14 - CASSQDRSGRYYEQYF TGTGCCAGCAGCCAAGATCGAAGCGGACGGTACTACGAGCAGTACTTC
TRBJ1-3 few 15 TRBV6-6 - CASSPARESGNTIYF TGTGCCAGCAGTCCGGCCCGAGAATCTGGAAACACCATATATTTT
TRBJ2-3 - 13 TRBV5-1 - CASSLTGTDTQYF TGCGCCAGCAGCTTGACAGGCACAGATACGCAGTATTTT
TRBJ1-1 medium-sized 15 TRBV5-1 - CASSLAGTVNTEAFF TGCGCCAGCAGCTTGGCAGGGACGGTTAACACTGAAGCTTTCTTT
TRBJ2-1 - 17 TRBV11-2 - CASSPLGVGVSVNEQFF TGTGCCAGCAGCCCCTTGGGGGTCGGAGTGTCAGTCAATGAGCAGTTCTTC
TRBJ1-2 - 10 TRBV7-9 - CASRRDGYTF TGTGCCAGCAGGCGGGATGGCTACACCTTC
TRBJ2-3 - 12 TRBV5-1 - CASSLEADTQYF TGCGCCAGCAGCTTGGAAGCGGATACGCAGTATTTT
TRBJ2-1 once 13 TRBV5-6 TRBD2 CASSPGTRDEQFF TGTGCCAGCAGCCCCGGGACTAGGGATGAGCAGTTCTTC
TRBJ2-1 - 14 TRBV9 - CASSVVGDIGEQFF TGTGCCAGCAGCGTAGTAGGAGACATCGGTGAGCAGTTCTTC
TRBJ2-2 once 17 TRBV4-1 TRBD1 CASSQLGQGLPTGELFF TGCGCCAGCAGCCAGCTGGGACAGGGACTCCCCACCGGGGAGCTGTTTTTT
TRBJ2-2 - 16 TRBV5-4 TRBD2 CASSWGASGNTGELFF TGTGCCAGCAGCTGGGGTGCTAGCGGGAACACCGGGGAGCTGTTTTTT
TRBJ2-7 - 12 TRBV6-6 - CASAVRDYEQYF TGTGCCAGCGCCGTTCGGGACTACGAGCAGTACTTC
TRBJ2-1 few 15 TRBV19 - CASSPGAGRNNEQFF TGTGCCAGTAGTCCTGGGGCTGGCAGGAACAATGAGCAGTTCTTC
TRBJ1-3 - 13 TRBV7-3 - CASSTGYGNTIYF TGTGCCAGCAGCACAGGGTATGGAAACACCATATATTTT
TRBJ2-5 - 15 TRBV7-3 - CASSFQGGSQETQYF TGTGCCAGCAGCTTTCAGGGGGGCAGTCAAGAGACCCAGTACTTC
TRBJ1-2 few 12 TRBV11-2 - CASSIDGYGYTF TGTGCCAGCAGCATTGACGGGTATGGCTACACCTTC
TRBJ2-7 few 16 TRBV9 TRBD2 CASSVETSASPGEQYF TGTGCCAGCAGCGTAGAGACTAGCGCATCCCCGGGAGAGCAGTACTTC
TRBJ2-7 - 17 TRBV7-2 TRBD1 CASSRHEWDSMTYEQYF TGTGCCAGCAGCCGTCACGAATGGGACAGCATGACCTACGAGCAGTACTTC
TRBJ2-1 - 15 TRBV7-6 TRBD2 CASSFSGSRSNEQFF TGTGCCAGCAGCTTTAGCGGGAGCCGAAGCAATGAGCAGTTCTTC
TRBJ2-7 - 13 TRBV19 - CASSMKGGYEQYF TGTGCCAGTAGTATGAAAGGTGGATACGAGCAGTACTTC
TRBJ2-3 - 15 TRBV29-1 TRBD1 CSGDSKGAHTDTQYF TGCAGCGGAGACAGTAAGGGGGCGCACACAGATACGCAGTATTTT
TRBJ2-7 - 11 TRBV20-1 TRBD2 CSASYETSGYF TGCAGTGCTAGTTATGAGACTAGCGGATACTTC
TRBJ1-3 - 16 TRBV4-2 TRBD1 CASSQVGQVEGNTIYF TGTGCCAGCAGCCAAGTAGGACAGGTCGAGGGAAACACCATATATTTT
TRBJ1-1 few 16 TRBV5-5 TRBD1 CASSQTGISTGTEAFF TGTGCCAGCAGCCAGACAGGGATCTCTACTGGCACTGAAGCTTTCTTT
TRBJ2-1 - 16 TRBV4-2 - CASSQSIGIRYNEQFF TGTGCCAGCAGCCAGTCGATTGGGATTCGGTACAATGAGCAGTTCTTC
TRBJ2-7 few 13 TRBV6-1 - CASFPTGAYEQYF TGTGCCAGCTTCCCGACAGGAGCCTACGAGCAGTACTTC
TRBJ1-5 - 18 TRBV5-6 - CASSSQKIGWGSNQPQHF TGTGCCAGCAGCTCGCAAAAGATCGGATGGGGTAGCAATCAGCCCCAGCATTTT